The present entry profiles one TCR beta chain with its context. Its antigen is not identified. This sample is drawn from a study of T cell responses to AZD1222 COVID-19 vaccine. Study-wide points: It was only a handful of AZD1222 recipients who were seropositive at baseline. Increases in Spike-specific TCR breadth and depth were seen after two AZD1222 doses. The peak T cell response came first, and repertoires were sampled only after it.

The method was immunoSEQ multiplex PCR; TCRdb's version includes in-frame clones alone and lacks a portion of them. The sample lists under 150,000 clones, approximately 90% occurring once. CDR1 is SGHRS, CDR2 YFSETQ, per germline. This CDR3 is built from 14 residues. The V end was cut by 2 bases, the J end by 5 bases, with 14 bases between. This rearrangement joins TRBV5-1 to TRBJ2-7; the D gene is possibly TRBD2 (6 bases). This TCR was sampled from an adult in good health. This specimen consisted of peripheral blood, obtained on day 0 of MenACWY control vaccination. This chain's CDR3 is CASSFLEGLHEQYF. The CDR3 DNA follows: TGCGCCAGCAGCTTCCTGGAGGGGCTCCACGAGCAGTACTTC.